The source of this T cell receptor (beta chain) is a study of Graves' ophthalmopathy and Graves' hyperthyroidism. Study-level information: Peripheral blood sampling occurred at initial diagnosis, before any treatment.

Every ophthalmopathy donor presented moderate-to-severe activity, CAS ≥3, NOSPECS ≥4 and duration under 3 months. The sample holds many counts of this clonotype. The antigen is undetermined. Amplification of the TCR beta CDR3 regions used RNA transcripts (as template). The library came from an HTBI-primed first-round RT-PCR and a second-round multiplex PCR. MiXCR, applied by TCRdb to the multiplex PCR reads, yields one record per CDR3 protein. The data contain some 520,000 distinct CDR3 sequences, around 14% of them singletons. Germline assignment: CDR1 SGHVS and CDR2 FQNEAQ. V lost 4 bases and J lost 6, with 16 bases in between. CDR3 length equals 14 residues. Broader study findings: A roughly 76% specificity and 87.88% sensitivity were achieved by a 13-signature model that separated ophthalmopathy from stable hyperthyroidism. Blood samples also showed most expanded thyroid clonotypes exceeding 0.001 frequency.

The sequencing sample was made of blood. This TCR came from a woman aged 25 to 39 with Graves' ophthalmopathy. This chain connects TRBV7-8 to TRBJ2-7, with unresolved D. CDR3 in amino acids: CASSSRTVPLEQYF. The CDR3 DNA follows: TGTGCCAGCAGCTCTAGGACCGTACCCCTCGAGCAGTACTTC.